This paragraph reports one TCR beta chain. Its matching antigen is unknown. Cells were stimulated with CMV-infected fibroblast lysates at approximately 10 ug/mL. Responding CD4+ T cells were sorted by upregulation of both CD40 ligand and CD69. V lost 1 base to trimming and J lost 3 bases, with 13 bases between them. The CDR3 is 15 residues long. Germline CDR1 and CDR2: LGHDT and YNNKEL (reference sequence). The immunoSEQ assay was version 4, run in survey mode. The method was immunoSEQ multiplex PCR; TCRdb's version includes in-frame clones alone and lacks a portion of them. The profile shows 15,000 to 20,000 clones, about 80% of them singletons. This entry is derived from a study of persistence of HIV-infected CD4 T cells. Study summary: Blood samples, up to roughly 200 mL, came from multiple time points, except a couple of leukapheresis donors sampled once.

The V and J genes are TRBV3-1 (or the pseudogene TRBV3-2) and TRBJ2-7, with D maybe TRBD1 (6 bases). The input for sequencing was CD4+ T cells sorted from PBMCs after roughly 18-hour stimulation, taken from a patient who received antiretroviral therapy. This sequence was found in an adult man with HIV who was CMV-seropositive. CDR3 residues: CASSQAPGAFYEQYF. The DNA of the CDR3 is TGTGCCAGCAGCCAAGCCCCAGGGGCCTTCTACGAGCAGTACTTC.